These T cell receptor beta chains were read from a single sample in a study of identical twins. MiXCR, run by TCRdb on the 5' RACE reads, gives a single entry per CDR3 protein. The table shows fewer than 350,000 distinct CDR3 sequences, with less than 9% occurring only once. The data also belong to a second study, concerning yellow fever vaccine responses in identical twins.

Sequenced: memory (CD45RO+) T cells sorted from blood. These receptor sequences come from a woman younger than 30 in good health. Both conserved end residues are part of each CDR3. D genes are given only for firm matches. Clone size is not always given. Where it is, it says once, few, many or a class for expanded clones.

D: TRBD2; size: -; V: TRBV20-1; J: TRBJ2-7; CDR3: CSALGAGLADYEQYF; DNA: TGCAGTGCGCTAGGGGCGGGACTAGCGGACTACGAGCAGTACTTC
D: -; size: -; V: TRBV20-1; J: TRBJ2-1; CDR3: CSAIETGISYNEQFF; DNA: TGCAGTGCCATAGAAACGGGGATCTCCTACAATGAGCAGTTCTTC
D: TRBD1; size: many; V: TRBV5-1; J: TRBJ2-3; CDR3: CASSLGGGPDTQYF; DNA: TGCGCCAGCAGCTTGGGAGGGGGCCCAGATACGCAGTATTTT
D: -; size: many; V: TRBV4-1; J: TRBJ1-4; CDR3: CASSQAERGREKLFF; DNA: TGCGCCAGCAGCCAAGCAGAAAGGGGAAGAGAAAAACTGTTTTTT
D: -; size: few; V: TRBV5-5; J: TRBJ2-5; CDR3: CASSGGPETQETQYF; DNA: TGTGCCAGCAGCGGAGGGCCCGAAACCCAAGAGACCCAGTACTTC
D: -; size: few; V: TRBV4-1; J: TRBJ2-4; CDR3: CASSQDSGEVGNIQYF; DNA: TGCGCCAGCAGCCAAGATAGTGGGGAAGTGGGAAACATTCAGTACTTC
D: TRBD1; size: many; V: TRBV12-3/TRBV12-4; J: TRBJ1-1; CDR3: CASSLVQGARAEAFF; DNA: TGTGCCAGCAGTTTAGTGCAGGGGGCTAGGGCTGAAGCTTTCTTT
D: TRBD2; size: many; V: TRBV28; J: TRBJ2-7; CDR3: CASSLGLAAYEQYF; DNA: TGTGCCAGCAGTTTGGGACTAGCAGCCTACGAGCAGTACTTC
D: TRBD2; size: -; V: TRBV20-1; J: TRBJ2-7; CDR3: CSAGLAGGIASYEQYF; DNA: TGCAGTGCGGGGCTAGCGGGGGGCATTGCTTCCTACGAGCAGTACTTC
D: -; size: -; V: TRBV2; J: TRBJ1-2; CDR3: CASNLGRADYGYTF; DNA: TGTGCCAGCAACCTTGGCAGGGCGGACTATGGCTACACCTTC
D: TRBD2; size: many; V: TRBV15; J: TRBJ2-5; CDR3: CATSSRLANQETQYF; DNA: TGTGCCACCAGCAGCCGACTAGCTAACCAAGAGACCCAGTACTTC
D: -; size: many; V: TRBV5-1; J: TRBJ2-1; CDR3: CASSSTAGRATNEQFF; DNA: TGCGCCAGCAGCTCCACAGCGGGTCGCGCGACCAATGAGCAGTTCTTC
D: -; size: few; V: TRBV6-4; J: TRBJ1-2; CDR3: CASSDSGLYGYTF; DNA: TGTGCCAGCAGTGACTCGGGCCTCTATGGCTACACCTTC
D: TRBD1; size: many; V: TRBV7-8; J: TRBJ2-4; CDR3: CASSKQGQRDVAKNIQYF; DNA: TGTGCCAGCAGCAAACAGGGACAGAGAGATGTAGCCAAAAACATTCAGTACTTC
D: TRBD2; size: many; V: TRBV7-8; J: TRBJ2-3; CDR3: CASSLGTSVVFGTQYF; DNA: TGTGCCAGCAGCTTAGGGACTAGCGTTGTCTTCGGTACGCAGTATTTT
D: -; size: -; V: TRBV3-1; J: TRBJ2-1; CDR3: CASSHRSGTNYNEQFF; DNA: TGTGCCAGCAGCCACAGATCCGGGACAAACTACAATGAGCAGTTCTTC
D: -; size: -; V: TRBV20-1; J: TRBJ1-5; CDR3: CSAPGPIGNQPQHF; DNA: TGCAGTGCCCCCGGACCCATTGGGAATCAGCCCCAGCATTTT
D: -; size: -; V: TRBV11-3; J: TRBJ2-1; CDR3: CASSHPPAGSNEQFF; DNA: TGTGCCAGCAGCCATCCCCCTGCGGGTTCCAATGAGCAGTTCTTC
D: TRBD1; size: -; V: TRBV4-1; J: TRBJ2-2; CDR3: CASSQMVRGFGELFF; DNA: TGCGCCAGCAGCCAGATGGTCAGGGGGTTCGGGGAGCTGTTTTTT
D: -; size: few; V: TRBV2; J: TRBJ2-5; CDR3: CASRTEGGGAQETQYF; DNA: TGTGCCAGCAGAACAGAGGGAGGAGGGGCCCAAGAGACCCAGTACTTC
D: TRBD1; size: many; V: TRBV19; J: TRBJ1-5; CDR3: CASSRSDRQPQHF; DNA: TGTGCCAGTAGTCGCTCGGACAGGCAGCCCCAGCATTTT
D: -; size: few; V: TRBV27; J: TRBJ1-1; CDR3: CASRIQGLVSEAFF; DNA: TGTGCCAGCAGGATACAGGGACTCGTCAGTGAAGCTTTCTTT
D: TRBD2; size: few; V: TRBV29-1; J: TRBJ2-5; CDR3: CSVSSGSGTETQYF; DNA: TGCAGCGTTTCTAGCGGGAGTGGGACAGAGACCCAGTACTTC
D: TRBD2; size: many; V: TRBV29-1; J: TRBJ2-3; CDR3: CSVGTSGRGWRTDTQYF; DNA: TGCAGCGTGGGGACTAGCGGGCGCGGCTGGAGAACAGATACGCAGTATTTT
D: TRBD1; size: few; V: TRBV27; J: TRBJ2-1; CDR3: CASSLYPGQGIHEQFF; DNA: TGTGCCAGCAGTTTATACCCGGGACAGGGTATCCATGAGCAGTTCTTC